The 22 T cell receptor beta chains in this list originate from one sample, sequenced in a study of neurological immune-mediated disorders. Using its own MiXCR run on the 5' RACE reads, TCRdb lists one record per CDR3 protein. The data hold 70,000 to 90,000 distinct CDR3 sequences, with 5% to 5.5% observed a single time. Sequencing was performed on PBMCs. These receptors were collected from a woman in her twenties or thirties with multiple sclerosis.

This clonotype was seen ten or more times. The CDR3 spells CASRAGRQPQHF. In DNA, the CDR3 is TGTGCCAGCAGGGCAGGGAGGCAGCCCCAGCATTTT. The chain employs TRBV12-3 or TRBV12-4 and TRBJ1-5; possibly TRBD1 for D (5 bases). CDR3 length equals 12 residues. Trimming removed 6 bases from V and 7 bases from J, with 10 bases in between.

This clonotype was picked up many times. The V call is TRBV12-3 or TRBV12-4, the J call TRBJ2-3; no clear D. V was trimmed by 1 base and J by 5 bases, leaving 10 bases between them. The CDR3 is 14 amino acids. CDR3 nucleotide sequence: TGTGCCAGCAGTTTAGGTCCCCTCGAAGATACGCAGTATTTT. Encoded protein: CASSLGPLEDTQYF.

This clonotype has at least ten counts. This chain links TRBV7-9 with TRBJ2-7; D remains ambiguous. The CDR3 length is 14 residues. Trimming pared 5 bases from V and 3 bases from J, leaving 14 bases between. Looked up from germline, CDR1 is SEHNR and CDR2 is FQNEAQ (reference sequence). CDR3 protein: CASSPAARIYEQYF. For the CDR3, the DNA is TGTGCCAGCAGCCCCGCCGCCAGGATCTACGAGCAGTACTTC.

This clonotype has just a few counts. At one end the junction does not follow the germline gene, possibly because of a read error. The chain recombines TRBV5-1 with TRBJ2-1; D is perhaps TRBD1 (5 bases). The CDR3 spans 12 residues. Per germline, CDR1 SGHRS and CDR2 YFSETQ. The CDR3 nucleotides read TGCGACAGCAGCAAACAACAGGAGGAGCAGTTCTTC. It encodes CDSSKQQEEQFF. The complete variable domain, with remaining parts taken from reference TRBV5-1 and TRBJ2-1, reads KAGVTQTPRYLIKTRGQQVTLSCSPISGHRSVSWYQQTPGQGLQFLFEYFSETQRNKGNFPGRFSGRQFSNSRSEMNVSTLELGDSALYLCDSSKQQEEQFFGPGTRLTVL.

This clonotype has a count of ten or more. This chain joins TRBV7-9 and TRBJ1-1; TRBD1 matches at 8 bases. Germline CDR1 SEHNR, CDR2 FQNEAQ (reference sequence). The ends lost 4 bases at V and 4 bases at J; junction bases unmatched: 8. This CDR3 spans 15 amino acids. CDR3 sequence: CASSSSMTGVTEAFF. The CDR3 DNA reads TGTGCCAGCAGCTCTTCGATGACAGGGGTCACTGAAGCTTTCTTT.

This clonotype occurred many times. This chain connects TRBV20-1 to TRBJ2-5, with TRBD2 matching over 9 bases. The CDR3 consists of 14 residues. Germline V gives CDR1 DFQATT, CDR2 SNEGSKA (reference sequence). The V and J ends lost 1 base and 4 bases, in that order; junction bases with no gene match: 4. CDR3 loop: CSARGRGGIETQYF. CDR3 DNA sequence: TGCAGTGCTAGAGGGCGGGGGGGCATAGAGACCCAGTACTTC.

There are many counts of this clonotype. V is TRBV7-2 and J is TRBJ1-1, with TRBD1 matching over 8 bases. The germline V gene has CDR1 SGHTA and CDR2 FQGNSA. J gave up 5 bases and V 1 base, and 3 bases lay outside the gene matches. This CDR3 spans 14 amino acids. The CDR3 reads CASSLGTGSTEAFF. The CDR3 DNA sequence: TGTGCCAGCAGCTTAGGGACAGGGAGTACTGAAGCTTTCTTT.

This clonotype appeared many times. The chain uses TRBV7-3 and TRBJ2-1, with TRBD1 as a possible D gene (6 bases). Between the trimmed V and J ends, which lost 4 bases and 8 bases, there was a span of 12 bases. The CDR3 runs to 13 residues. From germline, CDR1 is SGHTA and CDR2 FQGTGA. The CDR3 protein is CASSWNRADEQFF. The CDR3 nucleotides read TGTGCCAGCAGCTGGAACAGGGCGGATGAGCAGTTCTTC.

This clonotype was seen many times. The rearrangement joins TRBV29-1 to TRBJ2-3; D gene unclear. Germline loops: CDR1 SQVTM, CDR2 ANQGSEA. V dropped 6 bases and J dropped 0 bases, with 10 bases sitting between them. This CDR3 is built from 13 residues. The CDR3 nucleotides are TGCAGCGTCGAGGCAGTTAGCACAGATACGCAGTATTTT. This codes for CSVEAVSTDTQYF.

In this sample, this clonotype turned up many times. The V gene is TRBV6-1, the J gene TRBJ2-5, with D hard to call. The CDR3 is 13 residues long. Germline CDR1 MNHNS, CDR2 SASEGT. V was shortened by 7 bases and J by 2 bases, with 11 bases between the two germline ends. DNA of the CDR3: TGTGCCAGCATGGGTAGACCGCAAGAGACCCAGTACTTC. Amino acid sequence: CASMGRPQETQYF.

This clonotype was observed many times. The chain combines TRBV7-2 with TRBJ2-3, with D perhaps matching TRBD2 (5 bases). The V gene lost 1 base and the J gene lost 0 bases, with 14 bases spanning the gap. This CDR3 has 17 amino acids. Germline V gene sequence: CDR1 SGHTA, CDR2 FQGNSA. The CDR3 loop is CASSLEGGSVSTDTQYF. As DNA, the CDR3 is TGTGCCAGCAGCTTAGAAGGCGGGTCGGTTAGCACAGATACGCAGTATTTT.

This clonotype was found many times. V and J are TRBV20-1 and TRBJ2-3, with 11 bases matching TRBD2. The V segment lost 7 bases and the J segment 4 bases; nucleotides outside the gene matches: 10. This CDR3 contains 15 residues. Per the germline V gene, CDR1 is DFQATT and CDR2 is SNEGSKA (reference sequence). This CDR3 reads CSGLIAGGPADTQYF. In DNA, the CDR3 is TGCAGTGGCTTAATAGCGGGGGGGCCGGCAGATACGCAGTATTTT.

This clonotype was found a few times. The chain couples TRBV5-1 to TRBJ1-2, with 10 bases lining up with TRBD1. The J segment lost 4 bases and the V segment lost 4 bases, leaving 7 bases of the junction unmatched. Germline values: CDR1 SGHRS, CDR2 YFSETQ. The CDR3 covers 15 residues. CDR3 nucleotides: TGCGCCAGCAGCCCGGGACAGGGGCAGAGCTATGGCTACACCTTC. Protein product: CASSPGQGQSYGYTF.

This clonotype showed up many times. This rearrangement joins TRBV5-1 to TRBJ2-7; 9 bases are a match to TRBD1. The CDR3 covers 15 residues. The V and J ends lost 1 base and 2 bases, in that order; junction bases with no gene match: 4. Germline V CDR1 and CDR2: SGHRS, YFSETQ. CDR3 nucleotides: TGCGCCAGCAGCTTGACAGGGGGCGCAACCTACGAGCAGTACGTC. It encodes CASSLTGGATYEQYV.

This clonotype was counted at least ten times. The gene calls are TRBV7-6 and TRBJ1-6; D is unclear. This CDR3 is built from 13 residues. CDR1 and CDR2 from the germline V gene are SGHVS and FNYEAQ. V was clipped by 2 bases and J by 9 bases, with 8 bases between them. The CDR3 region has the DNA TGTGCCAGCAGCTTAAATCTAGCTTCACCCCTCCACTTT. Protein product: CASSLNLASPLHF.

This clonotype was observed many times. This sequence joins TRBV5-1 and TRBJ2-5; 8 bases are shared with TRBD1. The CDR3 covers 13 residues. The V gene end was trimmed by 4 bases and the J gene end by 5 bases; junction bases not matched to a gene: 4. Germline V gene lookup returns CDR1 SGHRS and CDR2 YFSETQ. CDR3 DNA: TGCGCCAGCAGCATGGACAGGGTTGAGACCCAGTACTTC. It codes for CASSMDRVETQYF.

This clonotype was detected ten times or more. J is TRBJ2-3 and V is TRBV5-1; D is uncertain. Germline CDR1 reads SGHRS; CDR2 reads YFSETQ. Trimming cost V 0 bases and J 0 bases, with 5 bases left between them. The CDR3 has 14 residues. Written as DNA, the CDR3 is TGCGCCAGCAGCTTGGACAGTAGCACAGATACGCAGTATTTT. This encodes CASSLDSSTDTQYF.

This clonotype showed up many times. CDR3: CASSPTVTSLEDTQYF. CDR3 nucleotide sequence: TGTGCCAGCAGCCCCACGGTGACTAGCTTGGAAGATACGCAGTATTTT. The V gene is TRBV9, the J gene TRBJ2-3; 7 bases agree with TRBD2. The V and J ends lost 4 bases and 5 bases, in that order; junction bases with no gene match: 13. This CDR3 region has 16 residues. Germline CDR1 and CDR2: SGDLS and YYNGEE. Drawing the rest from reference TRBV9 and TRBJ2-3, the complete variable domain is DSGVTQTPKHLITATGQRVTLRCSPRSGDLSVYWYQQSLDQGLQFLIQYYNGEERAKGNILERFSAQQFPDLHSELNLSSLELGDSALYFCASSPTVTSLEDTQYFGPGTRLTVL.

Many counts were recorded for this clonotype. The chain has TRBV12-3 or TRBV12-4 and TRBJ1-1; D is unresolved. This CDR3 has 13 residues. V was clipped by 1 base and J by 0 bases, with 3 bases between them. The CDR3: CASSLEVNTEAFF. DNA for the CDR3: TGTGCCAGCAGTTTAGAGGTGAACACTGAAGCTTTCTTT.

The chain is built from TRBV12-3 or TRBV12-4 and TRBJ1-1; D remains unclear. This CDR3 is 10 amino acids long. The V gene lost 4 bases and the J gene lost 7 bases, with 4 bases spanning the gap. CDR3 protein: CASSWSEAFF. The DNA of the CDR3 is TGTGCCAGCAGTTGGAGTGAAGCTTTCTTT.

A few counts support this clonotype. The rearrangement uses TRBV28 and TRBJ2-5, with D perhaps matching TRBD2 (6 bases). The CDR3 consists of 15 residues. CDR1 is MDHEN and CDR2 is SYDVKM in the germline V gene. Trimming left V 6 bases short and J 0 bases short, with 14 bases between. The CDR3 here is CASSSMGGHQETQYF. The CDR3 DNA sequence: TGTGCCAGCAGCAGTATGGGGGGACACCAAGAGACCCAGTACTTC.

This clonotype has more than one count but fewer than ten. The J gene is TRBJ2-2, the V gene TRBV7-6, with 8 bases aligning to TRBD1. Germline lookup yields CDR1 SGHVS and CDR2 FNYEAQ. This CDR3 is built from 14 residues. V was pared by 4 bases and J by 5 bases, with 3 bases of the junction left unmatched. This chain's CDR3 is CASSSTGGTGELFF. The CDR3 bases are TGTGCCAGCAGCTCAACAGGGGGTACCGGGGAGCTGTTTTTT.